This T cell receptor beta chain was profiled in a study of T cell responses to AZD1222 COVID-19 vaccine (dated by TCRdb to 2020 to 2023). With respect to the entire study: A total of roughly 240 trial participants underwent TCR sequencing, of whom around 200 received two doses of AZD1222 and about 26 received two doses of the MenACWY control vaccine. Trial participants were enrolled into age subgroups of 18-55, 56-69 and 70-plus years, which contained about 150, 28 and 57 TCR-sequenced participants, respectively. Findings and caveats that apply to the study as a whole: Most participants were white British and females outnumbered males, and the authors suggested that clonal diversity may have been underestimated. The vaccine-associated CD4 TCRs covered the entire spike protein, and the dominant responses fell in regions 160-218 and 743-854. In the small 56-69-year group, the increase in depth fell short of significance, most likely because of low power. A significant rise in spike-specific TCR breadth and depth was observed after two AZD1222 doses relative to day 0 and relative to MenACWY recipients. Because no day 14 peak-response samples were available, the repertoires could be characterized only after the peak T cell response. Epitopes outside the regions mutated in the B.1.351 and B.1.1.7 variants were reportedly recognized by nearly half of the unique spike-specific TCRs. Only five or six AZD1222 recipients were SARS-CoV-2 seropositive at baseline, limiting conclusions about previously exposed vaccinees.

The sample's time point label, in plain terms: about 28 days (+/-7) after the second vaccine dose. AZD1222 recipients with second doses at about 4 weeks or about 12 weeks were pooled, because spike-specific TCR depth and breadth did not differ between schedules. Vaccinee samples were obtained from the UK trials COV001 and COV002, which included a single-blind randomized controlled phase 2/3 trial of AZD1222 (ChAdOx1 nCoV-19) in healthy adults. Trial participant PBMC samples were collected at day 0 and day 28 after the second dose for TCRbeta chain sequencing. The CDR3 regions of human TCRbeta chains were subjected to immunosequencing. The study's own analysis went as follows. Repertoire TCRs were matched against a reference library of SARS-CoV-2-specific TCRs generated with the MIRA antigen-specificity platform. Breadth meant the fraction of unique TCRs that were SARS-CoV-2-associated, whereas depth meant the fraction of total T cells that were SARS-CoV-2-associated. Using the MIRA data, each spike-specific TCR was assigned both to the spike region to which the TCR was reactive and to a CD4 or CD8 class. Log10-transformed breadth and depth values were compared by one-way ANOVA with Sidak's multiple comparisons tests. Imported from immuneACCESS, the table was reduced by TCRdb to in-frame sequences with V and J called. These copies leave out some clones; in studies compared against another copy, an unresolved V gene accounts for under half, and the cause of the remainder is not known. V, J and clone size are those of that table, while D and trimming were read from the DNA. This sample gives 150,000 to 200,000 clones in total; approximately 91% of them show up just once. Together, the top ten hold roughly 1.2% of the sample.

The CDR3 spans 15 residues, from the cysteine through the phenylalanine. The retained sequence is limited to the CDR3, 45 bases, with the frame set at the first base. The germline V gene sets CDR1 to SGDLS and CDR2 to YYNGEE. V is pared back by 4 bases and J by 2 bases, with 13 bases lying between the germline termini. This clone was counted a single time. Its cognate antigen has yet to be identified. Base qualities are not recorded, but no much larger clone differs from it by a single base. Material: peripheral blood, obtained 28 days after the second AZD1222 dose. The sequence was collected from an adult who received the AZD1222 COVID-19 vaccine. The chain uses TRBV9 and TRBJ1-5, and perhaps TRBD1 as D gene, on 6 matching bases. The CDR3 amino acid sequence is: CASSPEGGGNQPQHF. The DNA sequence is TGTGCCAGCAGCCCCGAGGGGGGAGGCAATCAGCCCCAGCATTTT.